The 18 T cell receptor beta chains below all came from one sample that was sequenced in a study of blood T cell repertoires in COVID-19. Sequencing used immunoSEQ multiplex PCR; TCRdb keeps in-frame clones, though not all of them. Of under 300,000 clones in the sample, around 88% are singletons; the top ten hold roughly 5%. Specimen: peripheral blood. The receptors were gathered from a man at least 80 years old with acute or convalescent COVID-19.

This chain uses TRBV11-2 with TRBJ2-1, with TRBD2 identical over 11 bases. Per germline, CDR1 SGHAT and CDR2 FQNNGV. There are 16 residues in the CDR3. Trimming at V came to 6 bases and at J to 7 bases, leaving 11 bases not matched to a gene. In nucleotides, the CDR3 is TGTGCCAGCAGGAGCCTTAGCGGGAGGGCCGGTAATGAGCAGTTCTTC. Protein sequence: CASRSLSGRAGNEQFF.

The chain joins TRBV19 to TRBJ1-1; 10 bases match TRBD1. V shed 3 bases and J 2 bases; nucleotides not matched to a gene: 6. The CDR3 loop spans 16 amino acids. Germline V gene lookup returns CDR1 LNHDA and CDR2 SQIVND (reference sequence). Here the CDR3 reads CASSIGGQGINTEAFF. As DNA, the CDR3 is TGTGCCAGTAGTATTGGGGGACAGGGGATCAACACTGAAGCTTTCTTT. Full variable domain (outside the CDR3, taken from reference TRBV19 and TRBJ1-1): DGGITQSPKYLFRKEGQNVTLSCEQNLNHDAMYWYRQDPGQGLRLIYYSQIVNDFQKGDIAEGYSVSREKKESFPLTVTSAQKNPTAFYLCASSIGGQGINTEAFFGQGTRLTVV.

The chain uses TRBV6-5 and TRBJ1-2; the D gene is possibly TRBD1 (5 bases). Trimming removed 7 bases at V and 7 bases at J, with 13 bases between. The germline CDR1 and CDR2 sequences are MNHEY and SVGAGI. The CDR3 is 12 amino acids. CDR3 coding DNA: TGTGCCAGCAATAACGGGGGTGTTGGCTACACCTTC. Its protein product is CASNNGGVGYTF.

J is TRBJ1-2 and V is TRBV7-2, with D possibly TRBD1 on 6 matching bases. CDR3 length equals 13 residues. Germline CDR1 is SGHTA and CDR2 is FQGNSA. Deletions cut 7 bases from V and 3 bases from J, with 12 bases between. In DNA form, the CDR3 reads TGTGCCAGCACCGTACAGGGCGACTATGGCTACACCTTC. Translated, it gives CASTVQGDYGYTF.

The rearrangement links TRBV6-2 or TRBV6-3 to TRBJ2-7; TRBD1 agrees at 8 bases. The CDR3 is 14 residues long. V lost 6 bases, J lost 0 bases, and 4 bases stayed unmatched. Germline V gives CDR1 MNHEY, CDR2 SVGEGT. DNA for the CDR3: TGTGCCAGCAGCCAGGGACAGGTCTCCTACGAGCAGTACTTC. This sequence encodes CASSQGQVSYEQYF.

The gene calls are TRBV5-1 and TRBJ2-7, with 8 positions matching TRBD2. The CDR3 is 15 residues long. Losses at the gene ends were 0 bases for V and 5 bases for J; bases not matched to a gene: 7. Germline CDR1 reads SGHRS; CDR2 reads YFSETQ. CDR3 in amino acids: CASSLGVTSDNEQYF. The DNA for the CDR3 is TGCGCCAGCAGCTTGGGTGTGACTAGCGATAACGAGCAGTACTTC.

This clone has just one count. The J gene is TRBJ2-1, the V gene TRBV28; 8 nucleotides match TRBD1. Germline lookup yields CDR1 MDHEN and CDR2 SYDVKM. CDR3 length: 13 residues. Trimming cost V 7 bases and J 5 bases; bases outside gene matches: 4. The CDR3 region is CASMTGVNNEQFF. CDR3 coding DNA: TGTGCCAGCATGACAGGGGTAAACAATGAGCAGTTCTTC. Complete variable domain (other parts from reference TRBV28 and TRBJ2-1): DVKVTQSSRYLVKRTGEKVFLECVQDMDHENMFWYRQDPGLGLRLIYFSYDVKMKEKGDIPEGYSVSREKKERFSLILESASTNQTSMYLCASMTGVNNEQFFGPGTRLTVL.

J is TRBJ2-7 and V is TRBV6-1, with TRBD2 as a possible D gene (6 bases). Trimming left V 3 bases short and J 6 bases short, with 9 bases between. This CDR3 comprises 12 residues. Germline loops: CDR1 MNHNS, CDR2 SASEGT. CDR3 nucleotide sequence: TGTGCCAGCAGTGATTTCGGGGGCGAGCAGTACTTC. Its translation is CASSDFGGEQYF.

V gene TRBV21-1 combines with J gene TRBJ2-1; TRBD2, the table's D call, was not compared with the DNA. TRBV21-1 is recorded as a pseudogene. This CDR3 comprises 16 residues. The CDR3 spells CASSKGSSGFKDEQFF. CDR3 nucleotides: TGTGCCAGCAGCAAAGGGTCTAGCGGGTTTAAGGATGAGCAGTTCTTC.

The V call is TRBV10-3, the J call TRBJ1-4, with 7 bases identical to TRBD1. The CDR3 runs to 16 residues. The germline gives CDR1 ENHRY, CDR2 SYGVKD. Trimming at V came to 4 bases and at J to 1 base, leaving 6 bases not matched to a gene. CDR3 DNA sequence: TGTGCCATCAGTGCAAACAGGGGAGGAACTAATGAAAAACTGTTTTTT. Its translation: CAISANRGGTNEKLFF.

The chain joins TRBV28 to TRBJ2-1, with D perhaps TRBD1 (6 bases). Germline lookup yields CDR1 MDHEN and CDR2 SYDVKM. CDR3 size: 16 residues. The V end was cut by 5 bases, the J end by 1 base, with 15 bases between. CDR3 amino acids: CASSKETGLSYNEQFF. The CDR3 DNA reads as TGTGCCAGCAGTAAAGAGACAGGCCTATCCTACAATGAGCAGTTCTTC. The full variable domain, its missing parts supplied by reference TRBV28 and TRBJ2-1, is DVKVTQSSRYLVKRTGEKVFLECVQDMDHENMFWYRQDPGLGLRLIYFSYDVKMKEKGDIPEGYSVSREKKERFSLILESASTNQTSMYLCASSKETGLSYNEQFFGPGTRLTVL.

The rearrangement joins TRBV19 to TRBJ1-6, with 10 bases identical to TRBD1. Germline V gives CDR1 LNHDA, CDR2 SQIVND (reference sequence). The CDR3 consists of 14 residues. J was trimmed by 7 bases and V by 5 bases; bases with no gene match: 2. CDR3 nucleotide sequence: TGTGCCAGTAGTGCGGGACAGGGGAATTCACCCCTCCACTTT. It translates to CASSAGQGNSPLHF.

The chain has TRBV9 and TRBJ1-1, with unresolved D. This CDR3 is built from 14 residues. The germline CDR1 and CDR2 sequences are SGDLS and YYNGEE. V lost 0 bases to trimming and J lost 3 bases, with 9 bases between them. CDR3 sequence: CASSVAPGYTEAFF. The CDR3 DNA reads as TGTGCCAGCAGCGTAGCCCCGGGGTACACTGAAGCTTTCTTT.

The chain is built from TRBV6-5 and TRBJ2-7; TRBD2 agrees at 12 bases. The CDR3 is 13 residues long. V lost 9 bases, J lost 2 bases, and 2 bases stayed unmatched. Germline lookup yields CDR1 MNHEY and CDR2 SVGAGI. The CDR3 DNA follows: TGTGCCAGTAGGACTAGCGGGACCTACGAGCAGTACTTC. This encodes CASRTSGTYEQYF.

The chain couples TRBV10-3 to TRBJ2-6; 16 bases agree with TRBD2. This CDR3 region has 19 residues. The trim removed 2 bases at V and 0 bases at J, leaving 1 base unmatched. The germline gives CDR1 ENHRY, CDR2 SYGVKD. The DNA of the CDR3 is TGTGCCATCAGTGAGGGGACTAGCGGGGGGGTCTCTGGGGCCAACGTCCTGACTTTC. Protein sequence: CAISEGTSGGVSGANVLTF.

V gene TRBV5-1 combines with J gene TRBJ1-2; D is uncertain. Trimming removed 4 bases at V and 1 base at J, with 8 bases between. CDR3 size: 13 residues. Germline V lookup: CDR1 SGHRS, CDR2 YFSETQ. This CDR3 reads CASSATGNYGYTF. CDR3 DNA sequence: TGCGCCAGCAGCGCCACCGGTAACTATGGCTACACCTTC.

J is TRBJ1-3 and V is TRBV3-1 (or the pseudogene TRBV3-2), with D possibly being TRBD1 (6 bases). Trimming pared 1 base from V and 0 bases from J, leaving 10 bases between. This CDR3 is built from 16 residues. Germline assignment: CDR1 LGHDT and CDR2 YNNKEL (reference sequence). The CDR3: CASSQAGTLSGNTIYF. In DNA, the CDR3 is TGTGCCAGCAGCCAAGCCGGGACACTCTCTGGAAACACCATATATTTT.

This chain uses TRBV6-6 with TRBJ2-5, with 13 bases aligning to TRBD2. Germline V gene sequence: CDR1 MNHNY, CDR2 SVGAGI (reference sequence). After removal of 5 bases from V and 4 bases from J, the junction contained 10 bases not matched to a gene. CDR3 length: 17 amino acids. The CDR3 spells CASSPTGTSGVTETQYF. The DNA for the CDR3 is TGTGCCAGCAGTCCCACCGGGACTAGCGGGGTAACAGAGACCCAGTACTTC.